The 30 T cell receptor beta chains presented below share a single source sample, sequenced in a study of OX40 agonist ivuxolimab in advanced cancers. Libraries were built with the immunoSEQ multiplex PCR assay. As stored in TCRdb, this immuneACCESS dataset retains in-frame rearrangements with V and J assigned. A fraction of the clones does not appear; measured against another copy, unresolved V genes explain less than half of the discrepancy, and the remainder lacks a known reason. The sample records about 80,000 clones, 65% to 90% of which are singletons. The ten largest clonotypes hold less than 2.5% of the sample. The material sequenced was CD4+ or CD8+ T cells sorted from blood, taken in a trial of the OX40 agonist ivuxolimab. The receptor set was obtained from an adult with an advanced solid tumor such as melanoma, head and neck, liver or kidney cancer.

This clone was counted at least ten times. The chain is built from TRBV10-3 and TRBJ1-5, with D uncertain. From germline, CDR1 is ENHRY and CDR2 SYGVKD. The CDR3 sequence is 13 residues long. The V and J ends lost 6 bases and 1 base respectively, with 7 bases between them. The CDR3 nucleotides read TGTGCCATCAGCCAGGTGAGCAATCAGCCCCAGCATTTT. Its translation: CAISQVSNQPQHF.

The rearrangement joins TRBV5-5 to TRBJ1-1; 8 nucleotides match TRBD1. Germline CDR1 reads SGHKS; CDR2 reads YYEKEE (reference sequence). The ends lost 4 bases at V and 5 bases at J; junction bases unmatched: 10. The CDR3 is 15 amino acids. CDR3 DNA sequence: TGTGCCAGCAGCCCAGGACAGGGATGGAGAACTGAAGCTTTCTTT. Its protein product is CASSPGQGWRTEAFF.

This chain connects TRBV5-6 to TRBJ1-2; D is perhaps TRBD1 (6 bases). Between the trimmed V and J ends, which lost 4 bases and 8 bases, there was a span of 18 bases. CDR1 is SGHDT, CDR2 YYEEEE, per germline. This CDR3 contains 14 residues. Written as DNA, the CDR3 is TGTGCCAGCAGCCTACCCCTATCCAGGGGAGGCTACACCTTC. It is translated as CASSLPLSRGGYTF.

The rearrangement links TRBV7-7 to TRBJ2-1; 7 positions agree with TRBD2. The V segment lost 5 bases and the J segment 1 base; nucleotides outside the gene matches: 5. This CDR3 spans 15 amino acids. Germline values: CDR1 SSHAT, CDR2 FNYEAQ (reference sequence). The chain's CDR3 is CASSPTGGSYNEQFF. The CDR3 bases are TGTGCCAGCAGCCCGACGGGGGGATCCTACAATGAGCAGTTCTTC.

The genes are TRBV28 and TRBJ2-2; D is unclear. The CDR3 spans 9 residues. Germline loops: CDR1 MDHEN, CDR2 SYDVKM. The CDR3 reads CGVTGELFF. The CDR3 DNA sequence: TGTGGAGTCACCGGGGAGCTGTTTTTT.

This chain links TRBV19 with TRBJ2-7; possible D gene TRBD1, 6 bases. CDR1 and CDR2 (germline): LNHDA, SQIVND (reference sequence). V shed 4 bases and J shed 0 bases, with 19 bases lying between them. CDR3 length: 17 residues. Here the CDR3 reads CASSTAISRGYSYEQYF. The CDR3 region has the DNA TGTGCCAGTAGTACCGCAATCTCCAGGGGATACTCCTACGAGCAGTACTTC.

The V call is TRBV18, the J call TRBJ2-5; D remains ambiguous. Germline V gene data show CDR1 as KGHSH and CDR2 as LQKENI. The V gene lost 4 bases and the J gene lost 5 bases, with 11 bases spanning the gap. This CDR3 is built from 13 residues. CDR3 sequence reads: CASSLGFQETQYF. The CDR3 coding sequence is TGTGCCAGCTCACTTGGGTTTCAGGAGACCCAGTACTTC.

The CDR3 here is CASSPLRNEKLFF. For the CDR3, the DNA is TGTGCCAGCTCCCCTCTCCGTAATGAAAAACTGTTTTTT. The chain has TRBV18 and TRBJ1-4, with unresolved D. V was clipped by 6 bases and J by 4 bases, with 9 bases between them. This CDR3 is built from 13 residues. Germline V gene sequence: CDR1 KGHSH, CDR2 LQKENI.

This chain uses TRBV12-5 with TRBJ1-1; a weak D match, TRBD1 (6 bases). Trimming cost V 6 bases and J 1 base, with 18 bases left between them. From germline, CDR1 is LGHNT and CDR2 FRNRAP. The CDR3 loop spans 16 amino acids. The CDR3: CASGPQQGRGNTEAFF. CDR3 nucleotides: TGTGCTAGTGGCCCTCAACAGGGTCGTGGGAACACTGAAGCTTTCTTT.

The V and J genes are TRBV7-2 and TRBJ2-5; possibly TRBD2 for D (7 bases). Germline V gene sequence: CDR1 SGHTA, CDR2 FQGNSA. The germline V and J ends were trimmed by 5 bases and 5 bases, with 12 bases remaining between them. The CDR3 is 13 amino acids. The DNA for the CDR3 is TGTGCCAGCAGCGGGAGGGGGGTGGAGACCCAGTACTTC. Translated, it gives CASSGRGVETQYF.

This sequence joins TRBV2 and TRBJ1-6; D call uncertain. The CDR3 covers 16 residues. V lost 6 bases and J lost 3, with 15 bases in between. From germline, CDR1 is SNHLY and CDR2 FYNNEI. CDR3 DNA: TGTGCCAGCAGCCCGGGGAAAGGTCTCTATAATTCACCCCTCCACTTT. Translation gives CASSPGKGLYNSPLHF.

V gene TRBV6-1 combines with J gene TRBJ2-2; 9 bases map to TRBD2. Germline V gene data show CDR1 as MNHNS and CDR2 as SASEGT. Unmatched junction bases numbered 12, after V lost 4 bases and J lost 0 bases. This CDR3 comprises 19 residues. CDR3 sequence reads: CASSARGGAWVANTGELFF. The CDR3 nucleotides read TGTGCCAGCAGTGCCCGCGGGGGGGCCTGGGTTGCGAACACCGGGGAGCTGTTTTTT.

V usage is TRBV7-2 and J usage is TRBJ2-7; D is perhaps TRBD1 (6 bases). The CDR3 contains 15 residues. Germline V lookup: CDR1 SGHTA, CDR2 FQGNSA. Trimming cost V 5 bases and J 3 bases, with 17 bases left between them. The CDR3 reads CASSPLDRSGYEQYF. The CDR3 region has the DNA TGTGCCAGCAGCCCGCTTGACAGGTCTGGCTACGAGCAGTACTTC.

V and J are TRBV7-7 and TRBJ2-1; no firm D call. Germline V gene sequence: CDR1 SSHAT, CDR2 FNYEAQ (reference sequence). The CDR3 runs to 15 residues. V lost 1 base to trimming and J lost 0 bases, with 7 bases between them. CDR3 residues: CASSLGSSSYNEQFF. CDR3 DNA: TGTGCCAGCAGCTTAGGCTCGAGCTCCTACAATGAGCAGTTCTTC. The whole variable domain, remainder taken from reference TRBV7-7 and TRBJ2-1, is GAGVSQSPRYKVTKRGQDVTLRCDPISSHATLYWYQQALGQGPEFLTYFNYEAQPDKSGLPSDRFSAERPEGSISTLTIQRTEQRDSAMYRCASSLGSSSYNEQFFGPGTRLTVL.

The chain uses TRBV5-1 and TRBJ2-2; 8 nucleotides agree with TRBD1. Germline V CDR1 and CDR2: SGHRS, YFSETQ. V shed 0 bases, J shed 5 bases, and the junction held 3 bases outside the gene matches. CDR3 length: 15 amino acids. For the CDR3, the DNA is TGCGCCAGCAGCTTGGCGCAGGGGGCTACCGGGGAGCTGTTTTTT. It is translated as CASSLAQGATGELFF.

The CDR3 DNA sequence: TGTGCCAGCAGGGGAAGGGCGGAACCGGGACGGATTTACGAGCAGTACTTC. This encodes CASRGRAEPGRIYEQYF. This rearrangement joins TRBV2 to TRBJ2-7; perhaps D is TRBD1 or TRBD2 (5 bases each). This CDR3 is 17 amino acids long. Germline lookup yields CDR1 SNHLY and CDR2 FYNNEI. Deletions cut 6 bases from V and 4 bases from J, with 25 bases between.

The CDR3 loop is CASSLDSSPGNTIYF. CDR3 DNA sequence: TGTGCCAGCAGTCTTGACAGTTCCCCTGGAAACACCATATATTTT. This chain uses TRBV6-5 with TRBJ1-3; TRBD1 might be the D (5 bases). In germline, CDR1 is MNHEY, CDR2 SVGAGI. CDR3 size: 15 residues. V dropped 5 bases and J dropped 2 bases, with 13 bases sitting between them.

This chain links TRBV7-9 with TRBJ1-2, with TRBD1 matching over 10 bases. This CDR3 comprises 17 residues. Germline V gene data show CDR1 as SEHNR and CDR2 as FQNEAQ (reference sequence). With V trimmed by 5 bases and J by 4 bases, 13 bases remained unmatched. The CDR3 DNA reads as TGTGCCAGCAGCCGCCTAGGGGACAGGGGTGTGTCCTATGGCTACACCTTC. Its protein is CASSRLGDRGVSYGYTF.

V usage is TRBV6-1 and J usage is TRBJ2-5; 9 bases fit TRBD2. Germline CDR1 reads MNHNS; CDR2 reads SASEGT. Trimming at V came to 3 bases and at J to 2 bases, leaving 4 bases not matched to a gene. The CDR3 runs 15 residues. The DNA for the CDR3 is TGTGCCAGCAGTGAGTCGACTAGCGGACAAGAGACCCAGTACTTC. Translating gives CASSESTSGQETQYF.

The chain employs TRBV19 and TRBJ2-3, with D perhaps given as TRBD1 or TRBD2 (6 bases each). Germline V gives CDR1 LNHDA, CDR2 SQIVND (reference sequence). The CDR3 covers 13 residues. V lost 7 bases and J 4 bases, leaving 12 bases between the germline ends. The CDR3 bases are TGTGCCAGTAATTCTCGGGGGCCAGATACGCAGTATTTT. It translates to CASNSRGPDTQYF.

The rearrangement uses TRBV29-1 and TRBJ2-1; the D is unclear. This CDR3 region has 12 residues. Trimming stripped 2 bases from V and 9 bases from J, with 11 bases between. CDR1 and CDR2 (germline): SQVTM, ANQGSEA. The CDR3, as DNA: TGCAGCGTTGAAAAGGTTACGGCTGAGCAGTTCTTC. It encodes CSVEKVTAEQFF.

In this sample, this clone turned up once. The V and J genes are TRBV14 and TRBJ2-6; D perhaps matches TRBD2 (6 bases). Looked up from germline, CDR1 is SGHDN and CDR2 is FVKESK. This CDR3 is built from 19 residues. Trimming took off 0 bases at V and 4 bases at J, with 19 bases between the two ends. The CDR3 here is CASSQDKAGNPSGANVLTF. CDR3 coding DNA: TGTGCCAGCAGCCAAGATAAGGCGGGAAACCCCTCGGGGGCCAACGTCCTGACTTTC.

V is TRBV30 and J is TRBJ2-2; 12 positions agree with TRBD2. CDR1 GTSNPN and CDR2 SVGIG come from the germline V gene (reference sequence). The V gene end was trimmed by 3 bases and the J gene end by 4 bases; junction bases not matched to a gene: 6. CDR3 length: 16 residues. The CDR3 loop reads CAWRLAGGRSTGELFF. As DNA, the CDR3 is TGTGCCTGGAGACTAGCGGGAGGACGGAGCACCGGGGAGCTGTTTTTT.

The J gene is TRBJ1-1, the V gene TRBV18; tentatively, D is TRBD1 (6 bases). This CDR3 comprises 15 residues. The V end lost 1 base, the J end lost 3 bases, and 12 bases lay between the germline ends. Germline V gene sequence: CDR1 KGHSH, CDR2 LQKENI. Here the CDR3 DNA reads TGTGCCAGCTCACCACGGAACAGGGCGGACACTGAAGCTTTCTTT. Translation: CASSPRNRADTEAFF.

The CDR3 DNA reads as TGTGCCAGCAGCTTAACAGGTCAACCTGGAAACACCATATATTTT. Its translation: CASSLTGQPGNTIYF. This rearrangement joins TRBV11-3 to TRBJ1-3, with a possible D match to TRBD1 (5 bases). The V gene lost 2 bases and the J gene lost 2 bases, with 10 bases spanning the gap. This CDR3 is 15 amino acids long. The V gene's germline CDR1 is SGHNT and CDR2 YENEEA.

V and J are TRBV7-2 and TRBJ2-7, with D perhaps matching TRBD2 (6 bases). Trimming left V 3 bases short and J 6 bases short, with 18 bases between. There are 15 residues in the CDR3. Germline values: CDR1 SGHTA, CDR2 FQGNSA. CDR3 sequence (DNA): TGTGCCAGCAGCTTTGGGCGGGACTCCCCCAGCGAGCAGTACTTC. Its protein product is CASSFGRDSPSEQYF.

The rearrangement uses TRBV5-4 and TRBJ2-5; TRBD2 is a possible D gene (5 bases). Per the germline V gene, CDR1 is SGHNT and CDR2 is YYREEE (reference sequence). The CDR3 totals 14 residues. With 4 bases removed from V and 4 bases from J, the gap between germline ends came to 14 bases. CDR3 in amino acids: CASSQTSRGETQYF. In DNA form, the CDR3 reads TGTGCCAGCAGCCAAACCTCCCGGGGAGAGACCCAGTACTTC. Filled out from reference TRBV5-4 and TRBJ2-5, the complete variable domain reads ETGVTQSPTHLIKTRGQQVTLRCSSQSGHNTVSWYQQALGQGPQFIFQYYREEENGRGNFPPRFSGLQFPNYSSELNVNALELDDSALYLCASSQTSRGETQYFGPGTRLLVL.

This clone has a handful of counts. The rearrangement joins TRBV5-1 to TRBJ1-6; D unclear. Trimming removed 0 bases at V and 8 bases at J, with 9 bases between. The CDR3 totals 14 residues. Per germline, CDR1 SGHRS and CDR2 YFSETQ. CDR3 sequence: CASSLVGRDSPLHF. In DNA, the CDR3 is TGCGCCAGCAGCTTGGTAGGGAGAGATTCACCCCTCCACTTT.

This clone was found once. CDR3 amino acids: CASSTGRSLQPQHF. The DNA for the CDR3 is TGTGCCAGCAGTACAGGGAGGTCTTTGCAGCCCCAGCATTTT. This chain connects TRBV7-8 to TRBJ1-5; perhaps TRBD1 as D (6 bases). Germline CDR1 and CDR2: SGHVS and FQNEAQ. This CDR3 region has 14 residues. V dropped 6 bases and J dropped 7 bases, with 16 bases sitting between them.

This clone has just one count. V usage is TRBV19 and J usage is TRBJ1-5; TRBD1 matches 11 bases. Trimming removed 3 bases from V and 4 bases from J; junction bases left unmatched: 14. Germline V lookup: CDR1 LNHDA, CDR2 SQIVND (reference sequence). The length of the CDR3 is 19 residues. CDR3 nucleotide sequence: TGTGCCAGTAGTATGCTGGACAGGGGGCGAGCTCAGGGGAATCAGCCCCAGCATTTT. This translates into CASSMLDRGRAQGNQPQHF.